The sequence of this T cell receptor beta chain was determined in a study of blood T cell repertoires in COVID-19 (dated by TCRdb to 2019 to 2021). In the study overall: Samples covering the acute and convalescent phases of COVID-19 were provided by collaborators in the United States, Italy and Spain. The sample metadata nearly always contained a de-identified subject ID, COVID-19 status, age in years and sex. HLA class I and class II types, where available, came from metadata supplied by the sample provider rather than from assay-based typing. The dataset comprised deeply sampled blood TCRbeta repertoires from subjects exposed to, actively infected with, or recovered from COVID-19. The repertoires were released in a freely available public database meant as a resource for research on the immune response to SARS-CoV-2. The prospective study material was composed of cDNA or gDNA derived from T cells, B-cell-depleted T cells, or PBMCs. Samples were obtained from the ongoing ImmuneRACE study (first 160 participants) and from some 1,300 subjects provided by 6 global collaborators.

The investigation overall reported the following: The quantity of clinical and demographic metadata differed by source and by participant and was supplied without curation.

At one collaborating source in Seattle, patients were enrolled during active infection and were followed longitudinally through the course of disease. Collaborating institutions collected whole blood in K2EDTA tubes following their own protocols. For TCRbeta analysis, collaborators shipped samples in one of three forms: frozen whole blood, isolated PBMCs, or DNA extracted from either of those sample types. The CDR3 goes from the cysteine to the phenylalanine over 14 residues. The retained sequence is limited to the CDR3, 42 bases, with the frame set at the first base. CDR1 and CDR2 are drawn from the germline V gene: MNHEY, SVGAGI. Trimming accounts for 5 bases at V and 1 base at J, while the number of junction bases matched to no gene is 1. On this clone itself: Its recognized antigen is unknown. No clone much larger than this one lies a single base away; base qualities are absent.

The immunoSEQ Assay, a bias-controlled multiplex PCR, was used to amplify TCRbeta CDR3 regions from genomic DNA. The study's own analysis went as follows. Within the assay, amplification of reference gene primers was used to estimate how many nucleated cells each sample contained. To quantify the absolute abundance of each unique TCRbeta CDR3 rearrangement, sequence reads were collapsed and filtered. Productive Simpson clonality was computed per sample as the square root of Simpson's diversity index over productive rearrangements. TCRdb holds this immuneACCESS table with in-frame rearrangements only. Some clones are missing; in checked studies, unresolved V genes explain under half, and the rest has no known cause. The V and J calls and clone size were taken over from that table, and D and trimming were inferred from the DNA. The sample includes about 180,000 clones, with roughly 89% observed a single time. Under 15% of the sample comes from the top ten.

The sequence came from a woman in her seventies with COVID-19, enrolled during active disease. The sequencing sample was made of peripheral blood. The chain links TRBV6-5 with TRBJ1-4; 7 junctional bases match TRBD1. Here is the DNA: TGTGCCAGCAGTAACAGGGGAACTAATGAAAAACTGTTTTTT. It encodes CASSNRGTNEKLFF.